This TCR beta chain was sequenced in a study of blood T cells in healthy people across ages. Study-wide points: Older age went with lower TCR beta diversity per million T cells, in a roughly linear way.

The CDR3 runs 16 residues. CDR1 is MDHEN and CDR2 is SYDVKM in the germline V gene. The trim removed 6 bases at V and 0 bases at J, leaving 5 bases unmatched. There are many counts of this clonotype. Its matching antigen is unknown. Through a sample-barcoded 5' primer and a J-beta primer mix, a second PCR was run for about 6 to 11 cycles. TCRdb independently ran MiXCR on the 5' RACE reads; one entry per CDR3 protein. The profile shows 1.5 million or so distinct CDR3 sequences, about 43% of them singletons. Russia was home to the donors, healthy Caucasian individuals aged roughly 6 to 100. Each donor supplied roughly 10 milliliters of peripheral blood.

The sequence derives from a woman younger than 30 in good health. The gene calls are TRBV28 and TRBJ2-4; 10 bases are shared with TRBD2. Sequenced: blood. The CDR3 protein is CASREGLAVAKNIQYF. Written as DNA, the CDR3 is TGTGCCAGCAGAGAAGGACTAGCGGTAGCCAAAAACATTCAGTACTTC.